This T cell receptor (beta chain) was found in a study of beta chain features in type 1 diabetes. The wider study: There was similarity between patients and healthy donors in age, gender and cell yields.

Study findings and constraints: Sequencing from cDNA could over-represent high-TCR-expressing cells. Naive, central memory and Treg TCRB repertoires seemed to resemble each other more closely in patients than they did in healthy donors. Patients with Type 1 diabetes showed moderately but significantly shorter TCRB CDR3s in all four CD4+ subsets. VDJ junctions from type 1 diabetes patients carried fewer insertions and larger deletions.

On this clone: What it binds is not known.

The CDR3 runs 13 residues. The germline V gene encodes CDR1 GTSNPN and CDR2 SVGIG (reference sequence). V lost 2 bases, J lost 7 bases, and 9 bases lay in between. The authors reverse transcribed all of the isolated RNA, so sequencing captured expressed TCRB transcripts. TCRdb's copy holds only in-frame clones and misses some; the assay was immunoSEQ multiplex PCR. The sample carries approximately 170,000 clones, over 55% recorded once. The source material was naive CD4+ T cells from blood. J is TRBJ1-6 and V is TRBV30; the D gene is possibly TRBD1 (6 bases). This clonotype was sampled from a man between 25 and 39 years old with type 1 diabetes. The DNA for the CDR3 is TGTGCCTGGAGTTTAGACAGGAATTCACCCCTCCACTTT. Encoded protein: CAWSLDRNSPLHF.